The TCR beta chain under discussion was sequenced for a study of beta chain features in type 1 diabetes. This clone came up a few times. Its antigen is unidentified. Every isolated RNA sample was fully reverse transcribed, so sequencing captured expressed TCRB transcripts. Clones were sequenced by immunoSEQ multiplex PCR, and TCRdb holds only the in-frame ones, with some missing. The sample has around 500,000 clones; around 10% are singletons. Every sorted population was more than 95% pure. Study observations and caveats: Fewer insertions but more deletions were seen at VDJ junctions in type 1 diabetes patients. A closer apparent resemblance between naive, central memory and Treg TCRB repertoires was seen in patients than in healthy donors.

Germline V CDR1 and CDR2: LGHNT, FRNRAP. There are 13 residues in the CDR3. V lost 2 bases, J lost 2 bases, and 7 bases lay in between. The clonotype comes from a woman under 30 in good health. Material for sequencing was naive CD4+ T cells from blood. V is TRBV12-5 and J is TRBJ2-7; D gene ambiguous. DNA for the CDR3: TGTGCTAGTGGTTTGCACAGCCCCTACGAGCAGTACGTC. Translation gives CASGLHSPYEQYV.